These T cell receptor beta chains were read from a single sample in a study of T cell changes during pregnancy in multiple sclerosis. The repertoire was sequenced with immunoSEQ multiplex PCR; TCRdb's copy has only in-frame clones and lacks some. The sample holds over 50,000 clones, around 89% seen once. Sequencing used peripheral blood, obtained in the first trimester of pregnancy. The receptor set was obtained from a female donor in good health, enrolled as a control in a pregnancy study. Each CDR3 is given with its conserved first and last residue. The order of the fields is V gene, clone size, J gene, D gene, CDR3 DNA, CDR3 protein. A D gene is named only where the DNA matches it firmly. Where a row states a size, it is once, few, many or the class of an expanded clone; other rows omit it.

TRBV30	NA	TRBJ1-1	TRBD1	TGTGCCTGGAGTTCGGGACAGGGAGGCACTGAAGCTTTCTTT	CAWSSGQGGTEAFF
TRBV27	NA	TRBJ2-1	TRBD2	TGTGCCAGCAGTTTTCTTACTAGCGGGGGGCACCGTGATGAGCAGTTCTTC	CASSFLTSGGHRDEQFF
TRBV6-6	NA	TRBJ1-1	NA	TGTGCCAGCTCTCAGGGCGAGAACACTGAAGCTTTCTTT	CASSQGENTEAFF
TRBV9	NA	TRBJ2-5	TRBD2	TGTGCCAGCAGCGTAGCTCAGCGGGGGCCCCAAGAGACCCAGTACTTC	CASSVAQRGPQETQYF
TRBV9	NA	TRBJ1-2	NA	TGTGCCAGCAGCGTAGTGGCGGACTATGGCTACACCTTC	CASSVVADYGYTF
TRBV9	NA	TRBJ2-2	NA	TGTGCCAGCAGCGTGACCCCTGGGGGGAAGGAAGCCGGGGAGCTGTTTTTT	CASSVTPGGKEAGELFF
TRBV19	NA	TRBJ2-7	NA	TGTGCCAGTAGAGCGACGGCTAGTAGCCACGAGCAGTACTTC	CASRATASSHEQYF
TRBV4-1	NA	TRBJ1-2	NA	TGCGCCAGCAGCCAAGATGGAGGCTTAGCTAACTATGGCTACACCTTC	CASSQDGGLANYGYTF
TRBV4-3	NA	TRBJ1-3	NA	TGCGCCAGCAGCCAAGACAGGGTCGGAAACACCATATATTTT	CASSQDRVGNTIYF
TRBV9	few	TRBJ2-1	TRBD2	TGTGCCAGCAGCGTGAGCGGGGACTACAATGAGCAGTTCTTC	CASSVSGDYNEQFF
TRBV12-5	NA	TRBJ1-2	NA	TGTGCTAGTGGTTTGGCCTTACCGCGCGGCTACACCTTC	CASGLALPRGYTF
TRBV9	NA	TRBJ2-5	TRBD2	TGTGCCAGCAGCGTAGTTCTAGCGGGGGGGATCCAGTACTTC	CASSVVLAGGIQYF
TRBV2	NA	TRBJ2-5	NA	TGTGCCAGCAGTGAAGCGCTCCGGGAGCGAGAGACCCAGTACTTC	CASSEALRERETQYF
TRBV14	NA	TRBJ1-1	NA	TGTGCCAGCAGCCAAGACCTAGACACTGAAGCTTTCTTT	CASSQDLDTEAFF
TRBV4-2	NA	TRBJ2-1	TRBD2	TGTGCCAGCAGCCGGACCCAGATAGCGGGGGATAACAATGAGCAGTTCTTC	CASSRTQIAGDNNEQFF
TRBV29-1	NA	TRBJ1-1	NA	TGCAGCGTCCCCGCCACAGGGAACACTGAAGCTTTCTTT	CSVPATGNTEAFF
TRBV5-1	NA	TRBJ1-4	NA	TGCGCCAGCAGCTTGGCGGGCGACAGGATGGACGGTGAAAAACTGTTTTTT	CASSLAGDRMDGEKLFF
TRBV27	NA	TRBJ2-7	TRBD1	TGTGCCAGCAGTCCCACTGGACAGGTTACCTACGAGCAGTACTTC	CASSPTGQVTYEQYF
TRBV5-4	once	TRBJ1-6	NA	TGTGCCAGCAGCTTCCAGAAGAATTCACCCCTCCACTTT	CASSFQKNSPLHF
TRBV28	NA	TRBJ1-5	NA	TGTGCCAGCAGTCCCCTGTCCAGGGGCCTCCAGCATTTT	CASSPLSRGLQHF
TRBV19	NA	TRBJ2-1	NA	TGTGCCAGTAGTATATCAGCGGTTCCCTCCTACAATGAGCAGTTCTTC	CASSISAVPSYNEQFF
TRBV5-4	NA	TRBJ2-3	TRBD1	TGTGCCAGCAGCTTGCCCCGGACAGGGGGGGCAGATACGCAGTATTTT	CASSLPRTGGADTQYF
TRBV14	few	TRBJ1-1	NA	TGTGCCAGCAGCCAACTTGACAGGACTGCTGAAGCTTTCTTT	CASSQLDRTAEAFF
TRBV30	NA	TRBJ1-5	NA	TGTGCCTGGAGTGTATATGGACAGCCTGATCAGCCCCAGCATTTT	CAWSVYGQPDQPQHF
TRBV5-4	NA	TRBJ2-2	TRBD2	TGTGCCACCCGCGGTGGCGGGGGGCGAACCGGGGAGCTGTTTTTT	CATRGGGGRTGELFF
TRBV10-3	NA	TRBJ2-7	TRBD1	TGTGCCATCAGTGCCACCTGGGACAGGGGGAAATCCTACGAGCAGTACTTC	CAISATWDRGKSYEQYF
TRBV11-2	NA	TRBJ2-1	NA	TGTGCCAGCAGATCAGTCAAACATGAGCAGTTCTTC	CASRSVKHEQFF